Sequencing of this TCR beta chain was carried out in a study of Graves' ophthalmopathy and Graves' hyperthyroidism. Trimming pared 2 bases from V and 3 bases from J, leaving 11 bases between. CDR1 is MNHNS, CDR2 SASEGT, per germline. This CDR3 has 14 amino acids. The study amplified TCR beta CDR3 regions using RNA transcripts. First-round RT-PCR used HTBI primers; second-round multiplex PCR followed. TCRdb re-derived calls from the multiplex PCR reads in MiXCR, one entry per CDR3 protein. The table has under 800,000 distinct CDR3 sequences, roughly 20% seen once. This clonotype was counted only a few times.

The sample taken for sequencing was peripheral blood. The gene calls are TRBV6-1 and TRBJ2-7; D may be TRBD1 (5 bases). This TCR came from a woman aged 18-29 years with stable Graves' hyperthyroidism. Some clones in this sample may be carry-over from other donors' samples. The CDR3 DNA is TGTGCCAGCAGTGAAACCGACAGAATCTACGAGCAGTACTTC. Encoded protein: CASSETDRIYEQYF.